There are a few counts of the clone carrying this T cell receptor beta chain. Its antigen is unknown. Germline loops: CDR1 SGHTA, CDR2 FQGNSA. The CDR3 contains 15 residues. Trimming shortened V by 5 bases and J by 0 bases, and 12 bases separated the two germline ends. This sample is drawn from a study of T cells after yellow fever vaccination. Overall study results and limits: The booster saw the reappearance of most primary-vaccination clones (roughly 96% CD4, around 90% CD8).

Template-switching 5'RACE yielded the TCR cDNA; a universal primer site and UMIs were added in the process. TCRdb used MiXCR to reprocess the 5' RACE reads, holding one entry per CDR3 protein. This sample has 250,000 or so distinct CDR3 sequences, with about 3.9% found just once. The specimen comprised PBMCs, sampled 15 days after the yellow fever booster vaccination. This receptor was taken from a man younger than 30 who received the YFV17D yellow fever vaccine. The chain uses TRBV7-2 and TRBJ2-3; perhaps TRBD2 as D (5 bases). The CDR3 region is CASSPPRVSTDTQYF. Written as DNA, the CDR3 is TGTGCCAGCAGCCCACCGAGGGTGAGCACAGATACGCAGTATTTT. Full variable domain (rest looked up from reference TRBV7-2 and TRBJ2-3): GAGVSQSPSNKVTEKGKDVELRCDPISGHTALYWYRQSLGQGLEFLIYFQGNSAPDKSGLPSDRFSAERTGGSVSTLTIQRTQQEDSAVYLCASSPPRVSTDTQYFGPGTRLTVL.